The present TCR beta chain was sequenced within a study of siplizumab effects on memory and regulatory T cells. Study observations and caveats: With siplizumab, mappable alloreactive CD4+ clones averaged around 70% Treg-derived, versus less than 30% in controls.

The CDR3 sequence is 10 residues long. From germline, CDR1 is SGHTA and CDR2 FQGTGA. Trimming shortened V by 5 bases and J by 9 bases, and 7 bases separated the two germline ends. Data came from immunoSEQ multiplex PCR; TCRdb stores just in-frame clones and leaves some out. The table has around 100,000 clones, 91% seen once; the top ten hold about 0.15%. A word on this clone: The antigen is unknown.

The source material was CD4+ T cells sorted from blood. The receptor comes from a human donor in good health. The chain employs TRBV7-3 and TRBJ2-5; D not resolved. The CDR3 sequence is CASSRKAQYF. DNA for the CDR3: TGTGCCAGCAGCCGCAAGGCCCAGTACTTC.